This TCR beta chain was sequenced in a study of CD8 T cells in ankylosing spondylitis. Findings and caveats of the study: Disease-linked clones had a CD8+ phenotype and relatively low frequency in peripheral blood. Typical of ankylosing spondylitis blood, it appeared, was a TCR beta motif of under 10 highly homologous variants. Disease-linked clones reportedly concentrated significantly in matched ankylosing spondylitis synovial fluid.

With molecular barcodes, quantitative 5'-RACE was used to make the TCR beta libraries. One entry per CDR3 protein, called by TCRdb with MiXCR from the 5' RACE reads. The sample consists of some 840,000 distinct CDR3 sequences, approximately 12% of them appearing once. The CDR3 sequence is 14 residues long. V lost 0 bases and J lost 5, with 11 bases in between. CDR1 is SGHDT, CDR2 YYEEEE, per germline. This clonotype has a handful of counts. No antigen is known for it. This chain links TRBV5-6 with TRBJ2-5; TRBD1 might be the D (6 bases). The sequence came from a male donor with ankylosing spondylitis. Sequencing used blood, either unsorted or a sorted T cell fraction (not recorded which). The CDR3 loop reads CASSLEQGLETQYF. The DNA for the CDR3 is TGTGCCAGCAGCTTGGAGCAGGGGCTTGAGACCCAGTACTTC.